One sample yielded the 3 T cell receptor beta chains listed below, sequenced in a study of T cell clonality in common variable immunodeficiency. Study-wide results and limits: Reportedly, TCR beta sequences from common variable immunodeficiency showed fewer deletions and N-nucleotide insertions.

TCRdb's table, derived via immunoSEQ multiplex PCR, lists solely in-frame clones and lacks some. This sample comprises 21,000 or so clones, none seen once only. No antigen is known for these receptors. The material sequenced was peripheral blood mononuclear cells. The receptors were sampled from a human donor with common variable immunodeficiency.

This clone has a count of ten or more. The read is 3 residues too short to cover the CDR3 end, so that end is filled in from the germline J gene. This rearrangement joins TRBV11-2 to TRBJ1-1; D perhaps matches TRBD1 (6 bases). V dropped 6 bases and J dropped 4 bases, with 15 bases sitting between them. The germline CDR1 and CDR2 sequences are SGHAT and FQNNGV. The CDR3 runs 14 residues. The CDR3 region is CASSSGEVGTEAFF. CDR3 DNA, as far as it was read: TGTGCCAGCAGTTCAGGGGAGGTTGGCACTGAA.

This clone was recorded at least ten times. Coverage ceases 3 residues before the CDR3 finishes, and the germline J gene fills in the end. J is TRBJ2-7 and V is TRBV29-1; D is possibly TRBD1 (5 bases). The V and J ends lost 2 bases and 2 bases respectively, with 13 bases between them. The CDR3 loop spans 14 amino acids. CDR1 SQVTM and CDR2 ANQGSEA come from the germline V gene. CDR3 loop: CSVEMGLGPYEQYF. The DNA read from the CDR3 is TGCAGCGTTGAAATGGGGCTGGGTCCCTACGAG.

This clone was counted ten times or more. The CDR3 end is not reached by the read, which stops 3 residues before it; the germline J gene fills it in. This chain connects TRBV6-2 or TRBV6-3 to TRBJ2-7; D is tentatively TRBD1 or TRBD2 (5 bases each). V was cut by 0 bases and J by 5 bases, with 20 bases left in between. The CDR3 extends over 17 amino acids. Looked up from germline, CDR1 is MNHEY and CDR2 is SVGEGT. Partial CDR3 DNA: TGTGCCAGCAGTTACTCAAGAGGGGTCCAGGTTGGAGACGAG. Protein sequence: CASSYSRGVQVGDE. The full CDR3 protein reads CASSYSRGVQVGDEQYF.